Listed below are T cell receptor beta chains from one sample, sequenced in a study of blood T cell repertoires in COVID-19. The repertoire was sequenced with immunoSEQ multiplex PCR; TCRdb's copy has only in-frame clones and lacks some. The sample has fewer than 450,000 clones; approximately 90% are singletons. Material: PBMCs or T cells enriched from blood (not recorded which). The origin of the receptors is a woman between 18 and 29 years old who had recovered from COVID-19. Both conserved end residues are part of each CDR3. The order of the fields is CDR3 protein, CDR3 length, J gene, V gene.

CDR3: CASSPRGNTEAFF; length: 13; J: TRBJ1-1; V: TRBV18
CDR3: CASSNSVYNEQFF; length: 13; J: TRBJ2-1; V: TRBV6-5
CDR3: CASSLASGGTYEQYF; length: 15; J: TRBJ2-7; V: TRBV7-9
CDR3: CASSLDGYNSPLHF; length: 14; J: TRBJ1-6; V: TRBV5-1
CDR3: CAINPGQGRNSPLHF; length: 15; J: TRBJ1-6; V: TRBV10-3
CDR3: CASTDRDPEAFF; length: 12; J: TRBJ1-1; V: TRBV7-9
CDR3: CASSLAGQLYGYTF; length: 14; J: TRBJ1-2; V: TRBV7-8
CDR3: CASSFSPDRLNTGELFF; length: 17; J: TRBJ2-2; V: TRBV7-2
CDR3: CASSLEPGLAGVEQFF; length: 16; J: TRBJ2-1; V: TRBV5-4
CDR3: CASSFTGMYGYTF; length: 13; J: TRBJ1-2; V: TRBV5-1
CDR3: CASSNQPGHHGYTF; length: 14; J: TRBJ1-2; V: TRBV6-2/TRBV6-3
CDR3: CASSQPGDGGVYNEQFF; length: 17; J: TRBJ2-1; V: TRBV4-3
CDR3: CASSPDRDGQETQYF; length: 15; J: TRBJ2-5; V: TRBV3-1/TRBV3-2
CDR3: CASSSLSLRTVFTGELFF; length: 18; J: TRBJ2-2; V: TRBV13
CDR3: CASTPPGLHYEQYF; length: 14; J: TRBJ2-7; V: TRBV5-5
CDR3: CASSASLIPYYEQYF; length: 15; J: TRBJ2-7; V: TRBV9
CDR3: CASSQNYLFTDTQYF; length: 15; J: TRBJ2-3; V: TRBV3-1/TRBV3-2
CDR3: CAWSVRSAGGSGNTIYF; length: 17; J: TRBJ1-3; V: TRBV30
CDR3: CASRTRSGLGAFF; length: 13; J: TRBJ1-1; V: TRBV6-5
CDR3: CASSEAVNTEAFF; length: 13; J: TRBJ1-1; V: TRBV13
CDR3: CASGLVDKAGLSPGELFF; length: 18; J: TRBJ2-2; V: TRBV12-5
CDR3: CASSLVSDSNQPQHF; length: 15; J: TRBJ1-5; V: TRBV7-2
CDR3: CASSHSNRRGGEQYF; length: 15; J: TRBJ2-7; V: TRBV4-1
CDR3: CASRRQPNTGELFF; length: 14; J: TRBJ2-2; V: TRBV6-5
CDR3: CASSGLPGQGIWQPQHF; length: 17; J: TRBJ1-5; V: TRBV6-1
CDR3: CASSQSQVSGNTIYF; length: 15; J: TRBJ1-3; V: TRBV23-1
CDR3: CASSYPHSMVQPQHF; length: 15; J: TRBJ1-5; V: TRBV6-2/TRBV6-3
CDR3: CASSLASQEAFF; length: 12; J: TRBJ1-1; V: TRBV7-9